This T cell receptor beta chain was recorded in a study of control samples from healthy donors and cancer patients. The V gene's germline CDR1 is SGHTA and CDR2 FQGNSA. This CDR3 is built from 13 residues. Details on this clone: The germline gene is not matched at one end of the junction; a read error may be the cause.

Generated by immunoSEQ multiplex PCR, the TCRdb table keeps only in-frame clones and is missing some. The sample consists of tens of thousands of clones, 84% of them appearing once. The receptor was derived from a man aged 50 to 59 in good health. Input material: blood. J is TRBJ1-2 and V is TRBV7-2; tentative D call: TRBD1 (6 bases). CDR3 in amino acids: CASSIQGPYGYAF. CDR3 sequence (DNA): TGTGCCAGCAGCATACAGGGTCCCTATGGCTACGCCTTC.